A selection of T cell receptor beta chains follows, all from one sample in a study of monozygotic twins with inflammatory bowel disease. TCRdb reprocessed the 5' RACE reads and keeps a single row for each CDR3 protein, giving no DNA. This sample's clone table lists approximately 390,000 distinct CDR3 sequences. Sequenced input: blood. The receptors shown here come from a human donor with ulcerative colitis or Crohn's disease, or a healthy co-twin of an affected twin (not recorded which). CDR3s include the opening cysteine and the closing phenylalanine or tryptophan.

V gene: TRBV19; J gene: TRBJ1-2; CDR3 protein: CASSSEDGWYGYTF
V gene: TRBV19; J gene: TRBJ2-3; CDR3 protein: CASSIAWEAGTDTQYF
V gene: TRBV11-1; J gene: TRBJ1-1; CDR3 protein: CASSSSRQGVTRYANTEAFF
V gene: TRBV6-2/TRBV6-3; J gene: TRBJ1-1; CDR3 protein: CASRRTGQNTEAFF
V gene: TRBV5-4; J gene: TRBJ1-1; CDR3 protein: CASSNNTEAFF
V gene: TRBV12-3/TRBV12-4; J gene: TRBJ2-7; CDR3 protein: CASSLYIPYEQYF
V gene: TRBV5-1; J gene: TRBJ2-5; CDR3 protein: CASSLGRQETQYF
V gene: TRBV20-1; J gene: TRBJ2-1; CDR3 protein: CSARLRRGNEQFF
V gene: TRBV5-1; J gene: TRBJ1-2; CDR3 protein: CASSSGTPTFDGYTF
V gene: TRBV18; J gene: TRBJ1-5; CDR3 protein: CASSERVDQPQHF
V gene: TRBV5-1; J gene: TRBJ1-5; CDR3 protein: CASRFEPANNQPQHF
V gene: TRBV7-9; J gene: TRBJ2-5; CDR3 protein: CASSLARGAFQETQYF
V gene: TRBV29-1; J gene: TRBJ2-2; CDR3 protein: CSVLPAGGYTGELFF
V gene: TRBV9; J gene: TRBJ1-2; CDR3 protein: CASSGGDSEPSGYTF
V gene: TRBV5-5; J gene: TRBJ1-6; CDR3 protein: CASSARHRDRVVDSPLHF
V gene: TRBV29-1; J gene: TRBJ2-7; CDR3 protein: CSAFPEGESYEQYF
V gene: TRBV20-1; J gene: TRBJ2-5; CDR3 protein: CSARVFGRGQETQYF
V gene: TRBV5-1; J gene: TRBJ2-1; CDR3 protein: CASSSPNEQFF
V gene: TRBV29-1; J gene: TRBJ2-7; CDR3 protein: CSVVQGGEQYF
V gene: TRBV10-3; J gene: TRBJ2-7; CDR3 protein: CAISELFRDTYSKAYEQYF
V gene: TRBV6-1; J gene: TRBJ2-2; CDR3 protein: CASTPGLASTSDTGELFF
V gene: TRBV12-3/TRBV12-4; J gene: TRBJ1-4; CDR3 protein: CASSFVQGAEKLFF
V gene: TRBV5-8; J gene: TRBJ1-2; CDR3 protein: CASIETGTNYGYTF
V gene: TRBV29-1; J gene: TRBJ1-2; CDR3 protein: CSVEGAGIYGYTF
V gene: TRBV20-1; J gene: TRBJ1-5; CDR3 protein: CSATLQGANDQPQHF
V gene: TRBV6-2/TRBV6-3; J gene: TRBJ2-3; CDR3 protein: CASTHRSFRGHGGRIDTQYF
V gene: TRBV5-1; J gene: TRBJ2-5; CDR3 protein: CASSLAPSGGLETQYF
V gene: TRBV5-4; J gene: TRBJ2-3; CDR3 protein: CASRATGARVDTQYF